The TCR beta chain under discussion was sequenced for a study of T-cell memory formation after mild COVID-19. Regarding the study as a whole: Shrinking CD4+ clones were chiefly CM and EM; CD8+ ones were chiefly EMRA.

This CDR3 has 12 residues. The germline CDR1 and CDR2 sequences are SNHLY and FYNNEI. V gave up 4 bases and J gave up 7 bases; unmatched junction bases: 4. About this clonotype itself: What it recognizes is unknown.

TCRdb used MiXCR to reprocess the 5' RACE reads, holding one entry per CDR3 protein. The sample holds some 260,000 distinct CDR3 sequences, about a sixth seen once. This sequence was found in a man between 18 and 35 years old who had mild COVID-19 (a few samples of this study predate the infection). Cell type and time point are not known. Source material: PBMCs or a T cell subset sorted from them (not recorded which). J is TRBJ2-7 and V is TRBV2; 7 positions agree with TRBD1. The CDR3, as DNA: TGTGCCAGCAGTGGACAGGGATTGGAGCAGTACGTC. This gives the protein CASSGQGLEQYV.